This T cell receptor beta chain was identified in a study of CD4 T cells in relation to SARS-CoV-2 and coronaviruses. General study findings and limits: Compared with monoreactive clones, crossreactive clones showed significantly weaker SARS-CoV-2 expansion.

Trimming took 5 bases from V and 6 from J, leaving 16 bases between them. This CDR3 has 14 residues. CDR1 is MNHNY and CDR2 is SVGAGI in the germline V gene (reference sequence). Before the COVID-19 pandemic, during about 2010-2019, CD4+ T cells were taken from unexposed donors. After roughly ten days of culture, CD4+ T cells were isolated. Unexposed-donor CD4+ T cells were probed with SARS-CoV-2 S/N and four cold-coronavirus spikes, cells permitting. On days 3 and 7, cultures got half fresh IL-2 medium. Note on this clone: Its specificity is unknown.

This table comes from immunoSEQ multiplex PCR, and its TCRdb copy is limited to in-frame clones, with some not included. The sample includes about 15,000 clones, around 78% seen only once; the top ten take around 18%. What was sequenced was CD4+ T cells from PBMCs, cultured in vitro. The sequence was obtained from a human donor in good health. The chain is built from TRBV6-6 and TRBJ1-2, with D maybe TRBD1 (5 bases). The CDR3 reads CASSPPRAGNGYTF. In DNA form, the CDR3 reads TGTGCCAGCAGTCCCCCGCGCGCAGGGAATGGCTACACCTTC.